The 18 T cell receptor beta chains given below trace back to one sample, sequenced in a study of T cell changes during pregnancy in multiple sclerosis. Clones were sequenced by immunoSEQ multiplex PCR, and TCRdb holds only the in-frame ones, with some missing. The sample lists 90,000 to 150,000 clones; about 94% were seen once. Specimen: peripheral blood, collected before pregnancy. All receptors derive from a female donor with multiple sclerosis, enrolled in a pregnancy study.

The chain carries TRBV19 and TRBJ1-4, with D possibly TRBD1 on 5 matching bases. This CDR3 spans 15 amino acids. The germline V and J ends were trimmed by 3 bases and 5 bases, with 13 bases remaining between them. In germline, CDR1 is LNHDA, CDR2 SQIVND (reference sequence). The CDR3 is CASSIGGTANEKLFF. CDR3 nucleotide sequence: TGTGCCAGTAGTATTGGCGGGACGGCAAATGAAAAACTGTTTTTT.

The gene calls are TRBV10-2 and TRBJ2-5; no firm D call. Per the germline V gene, CDR1 is WSHSY and CDR2 is SAAADI. The CDR3 has 11 residues. The germline V and J ends were trimmed by 2 bases and 5 bases, with 3 bases remaining between them. The CDR3 reads CASSEAETQYF. The DNA for the CDR3 is TGCGCCAGCAGTGAGGCGGAGACCCAGTACTTC.

The chain combines TRBV18 with TRBJ2-2, with a tentative D call TRBD2 (5 bases). The CDR3 extends over 13 amino acids. V lost 5 bases and J lost 4, with 8 bases in between. Germline V gene sequence: CDR1 KGHSH, CDR2 LQKENI. The DNA of the CDR3 is TGTGCCAGCTCAGGAGGTCTCACCGGGGAGCTGTTTTTT. It encodes CASSGGLTGELFF.

The V call is TRBV4-1, the J call TRBJ2-5, with D perhaps TRBD2 (6 bases). Trimming removed 1 base at V and 7 bases at J, with 7 bases between. The CDR3 has 12 residues. Germline CDR1 and CDR2: MGHRA and YSYEKL. CDR3 in DNA: TGCGCCAGCAGCCAAGGGGAGGCGACCCAGTACTTC. This gives the protein CASSQGEATQYF.

The chain recombines TRBV11-2 with TRBJ2-1; 7 bases agree with TRBD1. Germline loops: CDR1 SGHAT, CDR2 FQNNGV. Trimming cost V 1 base and J 6 bases; bases outside gene matches: 3. There are 14 residues in the CDR3. The CDR3 DNA is TGTGCCAGCAGCTTAGCGGGACAGCTCAATGAGCAGTTCTTC. Translating gives CASSLAGQLNEQFF.

J is TRBJ2-1 and V is TRBV5-3; TRBD2 matches at 8 bases. TRBV5-3 is known as an ORF, though its function is uncertain. The CDR3 spans 13 residues. J was trimmed by 7 bases and V by 3 bases; bases with no gene match: 3. The CDR3 DNA reads as TGTGCCAGAAGCTCCGGGACTAGGAATGAGCAGTTCTTC. This codes for CARSSGTRNEQFF.

V usage is TRBV29-1 and J usage is TRBJ2-1, with a tentative D call TRBD2 (6 bases). This CDR3 has 13 residues. V was trimmed by 5 bases and J by 5 bases, leaving 13 bases between them. Per germline, CDR1 SQVTM and CDR2 ANQGSEA. CDR3 residues: CSVLGGKNNEQFF. Written as DNA, the CDR3 is TGCAGCGTTCTTGGCGGGAAAAACAATGAGCAGTTCTTC.

This chain connects TRBV28 to TRBJ1-5; 7 bases map to TRBD1. CDR1 and CDR2 from the germline V gene are MDHEN and SYDVKM. With 4 bases clipped from V and 4 bases from J, the junction kept 4 bases outside the gene matches. The CDR3 is made up of 14 amino acids. This chain's CDR3 is CASSSIQGNQPQHF. Here the CDR3 DNA reads TGTGCCAGCAGTTCAATACAGGGGAATCAGCCCCAGCATTTT.

This chain uses TRBV7-2 with TRBJ2-1; D gene uncertain. CDR1 SGHTA and CDR2 FQGNSA come from the germline V gene. V was shortened by 3 bases and J by 9 bases, with 15 bases between the two germline ends. The CDR3 is made up of 14 amino acids. CDR3 loop: CASSFFEVPAEQFF. In nucleotides, the CDR3 is TGTGCCAGCAGCTTTTTTGAGGTCCCTGCTGAGCAGTTCTTC.

The chain has TRBV28 and TRBJ2-3; 8 positions match TRBD2. CDR3 length: 16 residues. Germline V gene sequence: CDR1 MDHEN, CDR2 SYDVKM. The V gene end was trimmed by 6 bases and the J gene end by 4 bases; junction bases not matched to a gene: 12. The CDR3 sequence is CASSSFSGTGADTQYF. In DNA, the CDR3 is TGTGCCAGCAGCTCCTTTAGCGGGACTGGGGCAGATACGCAGTATTTT.

V is TRBV5-1 and J is TRBJ2-7, with D possibly being TRBD1 (5 bases). From germline, CDR1 is SGHRS and CDR2 YFSETQ. The CDR3 covers 15 residues. V was trimmed by 0 bases and J by 0 bases, leaving 10 bases between them. The CDR3 DNA follows: TGCGCCAGCAGCTTGGACGGAGACAGCTCCTACGAGCAGTACTTC. Its translation is CASSLDGDSSYEQYF.

The V call is TRBV10-3, the J call TRBJ2-5; the match to TRBD2 covers 8 bases. The CDR3 is made up of 14 amino acids. CDR1 is ENHRY, CDR2 SYGVKD, per germline. V dropped 8 bases and J dropped 2; count of bases not matched to a gene: 7. The CDR3 coding sequence is TGTGCCATCGCGGGGGGCGGGGGACAAGAGACCCAGTACTTC. Its translation is CAIAGGGGQETQYF.

The V call is TRBV18, the J call TRBJ1-2, with TRBD1 matching 8 bases. With 3 bases clipped from V and 4 bases from J, the junction kept 7 bases outside the gene matches. CDR1 and CDR2 (germline): KGHSH, LQKENI. This CDR3 comprises 15 residues. CDR3 loop: CASSPNQGASYGYTF. The CDR3 region has the DNA TGTGCCAGCTCACCGAATCAGGGGGCGAGCTATGGCTACACCTTC.

The gene calls are TRBV10-3 and TRBJ2-5; D is unresolved. V was trimmed by 10 bases and J by 4 bases, leaving 16 bases between them. Germline CDR1 and CDR2: ENHRY and SYGVKD. The CDR3 runs to 13 residues. CDR3 amino acids: CATIQVHGETQYF. In DNA form, the CDR3 reads TGTGCCACCATCCAGGTCCACGGAGAGACCCAGTACTTC.

The rearrangement uses TRBV10-3 and TRBJ2-2, with TRBD2 matching over 8 bases. V was clipped by 4 bases and J by 4 bases; unmatched bases: 8. The CDR3 consists of 16 residues. The germline V gene encodes CDR1 ENHRY and CDR2 SYGVKD. In DNA, the CDR3 is TGTGCCATCAGTGGGGGTCGAGCGGGAGTCACCGGGGAGCTGTTTTTT. Residues: CAISGGRAGVTGELFF.

This clone appeared a single time. The chain employs TRBV2 and TRBJ2-7; D possibly corresponds to TRBD1 (5 bases). Trimming pared 4 bases from V and 4 bases from J, leaving 8 bases between. The CDR3 totals 12 residues. Per germline, CDR1 SNHLY and CDR2 FYNNEI. The CDR3 DNA reads as TGTGCCAGCAGTGCGACAGCTTACGAGCAGTACTTC. Protein: CASSATAYEQYF.

The rearrangement joins TRBV11-1 to TRBJ2-3; 8 bases are a match to TRBD2. Germline V gene data show CDR1 as SGHAT and CDR2 as FQDESV (reference sequence). The J segment lost 6 bases and the V segment lost 5 bases, leaving 10 bases of the junction unmatched. The CDR3 totals 15 residues. In nucleotides, the CDR3 is TGTGCCAGCAGCGTACGGGGGGGTCAGTTTGATACGCAGTATTTT. The encoded protein is CASSVRGGQFDTQYF.

The gene calls are TRBV11-3 and TRBJ2-4, with a possible D match to TRBD2 (6 bases). Germline assignment: CDR1 SGHNT and CDR2 YENEEA. The CDR3 runs 14 residues. Deletions cut 5 bases from V and 1 base from J, with 9 bases between. CDR3: CASSLGGAKNIQYF. CDR3 DNA: TGTGCCAGCAGCCTTGGGGGGGCCAAAAACATTCAGTACTTC.